These 9 T cell receptor beta chains share one sample of origin, sequenced in a study of patients and donors after allogeneic stem cell transplantation. TCRdb reprocessed the RT-PCR reads via MiXCR and lists one record per CDR3 protein. The table has roughly 960,000 distinct CDR3 sequences, about a sixth seen once; the top ten hold 5% to 6.5%. The sequenced material came from blood, either unsorted or a sorted T cell fraction (not recorded which). These receptors were obtained from a human donor who was either an allogeneic HSCT recipient or a stem cell or donor lymphocyte infusion donor (not recorded which). It is not recorded whose cells these are; they may come from a transplant donor.

Only one count was recorded for this clonotype. The gene calls are TRBV30 and TRBJ1-2; 7 bases line up with TRBD1. CDR3 length: 16 residues. J gave up 4 bases and V 1 base, and 12 bases lay outside the gene matches. The germline CDR1 and CDR2 sequences are GTSNPN and SVGIG (reference sequence). CDR3 coding DNA: TGTGCCTGGAGTGCGGGACAGAAACTCTGGGGCTATGGCTACACCTTC. This codes for CAWSAGQKLWGYGYTF.

This clonotype has only a few counts. The rearrangement uses TRBV27 and TRBJ2-1; 7 nucleotides align to TRBD1. Germline V gives CDR1 MNHEY, CDR2 SMNVEV (reference sequence). The CDR3 runs to 15 residues. J was trimmed by 2 bases and V by 11 bases; bases with no gene match: 12. CDR3 bases: TGTGCCTCCCACCCCGGACAGGCGACCTACAATGAGCAGTTCTTC. Amino acid sequence: CASHPGQATYNEQFF.

Concerning this clonotype itself: The germline gene is not matched at one end of the junction; a read error may be the cause. The V and J genes are TRBV25-1 and TRBJ2-7; D may be TRBD2 (5 bases). CDR3 length: 13 residues. Germline loops: CDR1 MGHDK, CDR2 SYGVNS. The CDR3 sequence is CASSWTEPYEHYF. CDR3 DNA sequence: TGTGCCAGCAGTTGGACTGAACCCTACGAGCACTACTTC.

This clonotype was counted a single time. V usage is TRBV3-1 and J usage is TRBJ2-4; possibly TRBD2 for D (5 bases). The CDR3 loop spans 13 amino acids. V lost 1 base and J lost 6, with 7 bases in between. Per germline, CDR1 LGHDT and CDR2 YNNKEL (reference sequence). The CDR3 DNA follows: TGTGCCAGCAGCCAAGGTGGGAGAAACATTCAGTACTTC. Translated, it gives CASSQGGRNIQYF.

The rearrangement links TRBV7-9 to TRBJ1-4; D remains unclear. The CDR3 is 14 amino acids. Germline CDR1 reads SEHNR; CDR2 reads FQNEAQ (reference sequence). The V end lost 8 bases, the J end lost 8 bases, and 18 bases lay between the germline ends. The CDR3 DNA reads TGTGCCAGCGGCTCGGGTGGATTTGGCGAAAAACTGTTTTTT. This gives the protein CASGSGGFGEKLFF.

Notes on this clonotype: Since a much larger clone is just one base distant, this may be a read error. The chain has TRBV5-1 and TRBJ2-5; D gene ambiguous. Germline-derived CDR1 and CDR2 are SGHRS and YFSETQ. There are 12 residues in the CDR3. V was trimmed by 1 base and J by 5 bases, leaving 6 bases between them. CDR3 in DNA: TGCGCCAGCAGCTTGATGCGGGAGACCCAGTACTTC. Translation: CASSLMRETQYF.

This rearrangement joins TRBV6-2 or TRBV6-3 to TRBJ2-7; D may be TRBD1 or TRBD2 (5 bases each). This CDR3 has 13 amino acids. CDR1 MNHEY and CDR2 SVGEGT come from the germline V gene. Trimming took off 8 bases at V and 2 bases at J, with 13 bases between the two ends. The CDR3 reads CASRDRYPYEQYF. CDR3 coding DNA: TGTGCCAGCCGGGACCGCTATCCCTACGAGCAGTACTTC.

The V call is TRBV4-2, the J call TRBJ2-7; TRBD1 agrees at 7 bases. Germline CDR1 LGHNA, CDR2 YNFKEQ. This CDR3 region has 15 residues. V lost 2 bases to trimming and J lost 6 bases; unmatched junction nucleotides: 10. CDR3 DNA sequence: TGTGCCAGCAGCCAATCTACAGGGGTAGCCCGCGAGCAGTACTTC. Translated, it gives CASSQSTGVAREQYF.

The chain employs TRBV7-9 and TRBJ2-3; a weak D match, TRBD2 (6 bases). The V end was cut by 2 bases, the J end by 5 bases, with 20 bases between. Per germline, CDR1 SEHNR and CDR2 FQNEAQ (reference sequence). The CDR3 runs 17 residues. CDR3 loop: CASSLRVTTLRGDTQYF. In nucleotides, the CDR3 is TGTGCCAGCAGCTTAAGGGTGACAACCTTGCGGGGAGATACGCAGTATTTT.